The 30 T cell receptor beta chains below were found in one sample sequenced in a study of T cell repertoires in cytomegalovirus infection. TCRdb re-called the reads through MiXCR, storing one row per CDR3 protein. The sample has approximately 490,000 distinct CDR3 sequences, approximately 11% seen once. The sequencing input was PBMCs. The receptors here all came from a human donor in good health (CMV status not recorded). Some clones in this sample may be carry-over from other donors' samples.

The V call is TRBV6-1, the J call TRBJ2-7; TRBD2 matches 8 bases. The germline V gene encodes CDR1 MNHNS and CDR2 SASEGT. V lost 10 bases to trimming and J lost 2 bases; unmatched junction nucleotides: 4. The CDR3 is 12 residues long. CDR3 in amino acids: CATGGAPYEQYF. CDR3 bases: TGTGCCACCGGGGGGGCCCCCTACGAGCAGTACTTC.

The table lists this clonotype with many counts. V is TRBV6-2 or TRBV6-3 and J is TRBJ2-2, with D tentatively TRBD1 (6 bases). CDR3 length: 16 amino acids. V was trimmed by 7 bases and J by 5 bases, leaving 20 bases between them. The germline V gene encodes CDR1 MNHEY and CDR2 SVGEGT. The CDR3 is CASNRQGIGVTGELFF. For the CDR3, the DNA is TGTGCCAGCAACCGTCAGGGGATTGGTGTAACCGGGGAGCTGTTTTTT.

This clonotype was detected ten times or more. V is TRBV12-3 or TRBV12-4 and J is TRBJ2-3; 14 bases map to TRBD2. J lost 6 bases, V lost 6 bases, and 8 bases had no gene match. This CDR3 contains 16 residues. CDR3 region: CASSKGLAGGRDTQYF. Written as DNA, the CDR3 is TGTGCCAGCAGCAAAGGACTAGCGGGGGGCCGGGATACGCAGTATTTT.

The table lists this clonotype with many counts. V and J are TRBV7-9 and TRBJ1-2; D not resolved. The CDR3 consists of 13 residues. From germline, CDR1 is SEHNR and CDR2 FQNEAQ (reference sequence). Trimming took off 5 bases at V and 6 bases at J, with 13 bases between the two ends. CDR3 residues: CASSLSPKDGYTF. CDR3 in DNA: TGTGCCAGCAGCCTTTCCCCTAAGGATGGCTACACCTTC.

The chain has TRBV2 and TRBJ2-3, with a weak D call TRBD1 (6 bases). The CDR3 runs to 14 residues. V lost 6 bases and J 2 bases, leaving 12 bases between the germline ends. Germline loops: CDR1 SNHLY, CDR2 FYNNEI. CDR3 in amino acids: CASRGGQLTDTQYF. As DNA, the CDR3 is TGTGCCAGCAGAGGAGGACAGCTCACAGATACGCAGTATTTT.

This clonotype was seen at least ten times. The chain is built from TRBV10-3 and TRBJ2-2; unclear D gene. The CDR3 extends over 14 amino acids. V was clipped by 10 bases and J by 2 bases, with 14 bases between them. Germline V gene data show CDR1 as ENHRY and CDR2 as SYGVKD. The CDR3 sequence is CATKPDTNTGELFF. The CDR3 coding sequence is TGTGCCACCAAACCGGATACAAACACCGGGGAGCTGTTTTTT.

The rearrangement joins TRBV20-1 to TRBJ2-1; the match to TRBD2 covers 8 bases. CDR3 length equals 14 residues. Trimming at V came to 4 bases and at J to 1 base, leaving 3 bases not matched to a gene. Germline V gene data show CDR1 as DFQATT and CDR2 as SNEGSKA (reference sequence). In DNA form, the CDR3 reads TGCAGTGCTATAGCGGGGAGTTCCTACAATGAGCAGTTCTTC. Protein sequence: CSAIAGSSYNEQFF.

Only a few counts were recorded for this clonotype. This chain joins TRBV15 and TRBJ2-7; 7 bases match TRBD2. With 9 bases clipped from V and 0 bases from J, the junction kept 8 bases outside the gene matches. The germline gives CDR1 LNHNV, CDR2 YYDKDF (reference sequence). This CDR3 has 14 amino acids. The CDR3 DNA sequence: TGTGCCACTCAGAAATCTAGCGGCTCCTACGAGCAGTACTTC. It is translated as CATQKSSGSYEQYF.

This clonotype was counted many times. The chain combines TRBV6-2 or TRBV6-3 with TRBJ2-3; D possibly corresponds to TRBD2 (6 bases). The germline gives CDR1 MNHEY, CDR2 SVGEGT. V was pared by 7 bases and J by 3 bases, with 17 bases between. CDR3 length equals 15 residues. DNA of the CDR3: TGTGCCAGCACTGACGGCGGGAAGAGAACAGATACGCAGTATTTT. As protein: CASTDGGKRTDTQYF.

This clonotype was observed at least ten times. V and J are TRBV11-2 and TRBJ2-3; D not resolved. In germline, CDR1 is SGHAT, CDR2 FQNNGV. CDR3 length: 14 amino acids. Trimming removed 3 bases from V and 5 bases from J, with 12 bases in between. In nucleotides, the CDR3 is TGTGCCAGCAGCTTGGGCCCAAGGGTAGATACGCAGTATTTT. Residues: CASSLGPRVDTQYF.

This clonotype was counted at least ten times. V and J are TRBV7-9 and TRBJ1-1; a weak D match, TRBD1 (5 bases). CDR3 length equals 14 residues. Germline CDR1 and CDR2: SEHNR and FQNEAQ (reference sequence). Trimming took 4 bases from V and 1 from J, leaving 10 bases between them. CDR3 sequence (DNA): TGTGCCAGCAGCTCCACCGGGGGGAACACTGAAGCTTTCTTT. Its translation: CASSSTGGNTEAFF. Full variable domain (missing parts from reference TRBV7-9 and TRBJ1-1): DTGVSQNPRHKITKRGQNVTFRCDPISEHNRLYWYRQTLGQGPEFLTYFQNEAQLEKSRLLSDRFSAERPKGSFSTLEIQRTEQGDSAMYLCASSSTGGNTEAFFGQGTRLTVV.

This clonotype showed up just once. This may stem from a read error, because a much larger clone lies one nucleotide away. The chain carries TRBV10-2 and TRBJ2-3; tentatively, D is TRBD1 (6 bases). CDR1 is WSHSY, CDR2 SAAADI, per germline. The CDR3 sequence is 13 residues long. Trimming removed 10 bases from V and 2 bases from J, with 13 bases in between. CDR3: CATGQTNTDTQYF. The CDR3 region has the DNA TGCGCCACCGGACAGACAAACACAGATACGCAGTATTTT.

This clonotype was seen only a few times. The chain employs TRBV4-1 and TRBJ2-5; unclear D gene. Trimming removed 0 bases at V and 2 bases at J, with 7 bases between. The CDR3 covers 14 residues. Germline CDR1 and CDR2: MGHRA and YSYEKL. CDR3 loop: CASSQDKLQETQYF. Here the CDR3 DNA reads TGCGCCAGCAGCCAAGATAAGTTACAAGAGACCCAGTACTTC.

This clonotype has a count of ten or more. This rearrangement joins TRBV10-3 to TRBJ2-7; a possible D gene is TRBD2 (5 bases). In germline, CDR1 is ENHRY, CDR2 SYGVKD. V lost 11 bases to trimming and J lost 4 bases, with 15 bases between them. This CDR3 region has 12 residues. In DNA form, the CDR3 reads TGTGCCGTCGGTCTGAGGGAGTACGAGCAGTACTTC. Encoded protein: CAVGLREYEQYF.

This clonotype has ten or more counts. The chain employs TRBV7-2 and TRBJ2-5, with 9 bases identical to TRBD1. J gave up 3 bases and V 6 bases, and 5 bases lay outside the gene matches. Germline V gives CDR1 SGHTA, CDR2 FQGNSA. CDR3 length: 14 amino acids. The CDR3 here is CASRSTGGKETQYF. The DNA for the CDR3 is TGTGCCAGCAGGTCAACAGGGGGCAAAGAGACCCAGTACTTC.

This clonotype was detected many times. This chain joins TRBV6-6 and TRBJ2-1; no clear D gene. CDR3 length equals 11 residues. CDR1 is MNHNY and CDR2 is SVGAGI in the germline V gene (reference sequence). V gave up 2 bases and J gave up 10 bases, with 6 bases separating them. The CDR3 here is CASSYDIEQFF. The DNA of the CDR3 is TGTGCCAGCAGTTACGACATAGAGCAGTTCTTC.

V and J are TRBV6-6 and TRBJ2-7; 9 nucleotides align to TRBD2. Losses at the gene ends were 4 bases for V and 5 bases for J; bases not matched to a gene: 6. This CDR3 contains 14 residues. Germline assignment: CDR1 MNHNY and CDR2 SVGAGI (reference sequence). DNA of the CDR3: TGTGCCAGCAGTTTTCGCGGGAGGGAAAACGAGCAGTACTTC. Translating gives CASSFRGRENEQYF.

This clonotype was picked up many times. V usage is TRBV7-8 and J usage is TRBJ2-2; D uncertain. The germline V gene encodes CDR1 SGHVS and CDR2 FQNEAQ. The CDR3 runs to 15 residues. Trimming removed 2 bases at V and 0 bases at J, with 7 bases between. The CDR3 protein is CASSLLVTNTGELFF. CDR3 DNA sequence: TGTGCCAGCAGCTTACTAGTCACGAACACCGGGGAGCTGTTTTTT. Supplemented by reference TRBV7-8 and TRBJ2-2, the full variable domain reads GAGVSQSPRYKVAKRGQDVALRCDPISGHVSLFWYQQALGQGPEFLTYFQNEAQLDKSGLPSDRFFAERPEGSVSTLKIQRTQQEDSAVYLCASSLLVTNTGELFFGEGSRLTVL.

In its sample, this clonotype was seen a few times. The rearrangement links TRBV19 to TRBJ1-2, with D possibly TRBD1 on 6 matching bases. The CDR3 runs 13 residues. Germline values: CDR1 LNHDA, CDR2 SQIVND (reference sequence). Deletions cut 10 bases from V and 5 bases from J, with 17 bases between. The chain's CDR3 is CATTQGTSYGYTF. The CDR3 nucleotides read TGTGCCACCACCCAAGGGACATCGTATGGCTACACCTTC.

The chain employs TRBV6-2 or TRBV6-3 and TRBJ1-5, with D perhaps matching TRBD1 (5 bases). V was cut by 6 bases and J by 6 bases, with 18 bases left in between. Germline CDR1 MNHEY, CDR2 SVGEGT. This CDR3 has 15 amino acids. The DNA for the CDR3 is TGTGCCAGCAGCTGCCACCAGGACGGGGGTCAGCCCCAGCATTTT. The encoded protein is CASSCHQDGGQPQHF.

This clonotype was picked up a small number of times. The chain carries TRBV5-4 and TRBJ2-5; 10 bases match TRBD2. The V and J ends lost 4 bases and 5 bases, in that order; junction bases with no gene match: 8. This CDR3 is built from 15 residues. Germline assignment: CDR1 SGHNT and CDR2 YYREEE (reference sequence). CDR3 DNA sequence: TGTGCCAGCAGCCGGACTAGCGGCCTGGTGGAGACCCAGTACTTC. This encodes CASSRTSGLVETQYF. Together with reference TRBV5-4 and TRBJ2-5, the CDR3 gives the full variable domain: ETGVTQSPTHLIKTRGQQVTLRCSSQSGHNTVSWYQQALGQGPQFIFQYYREEENGRGNFPPRFSGLQFPNYSSELNVNALELDDSALYLCASSRTSGLVETQYFGPGTRLLVL.

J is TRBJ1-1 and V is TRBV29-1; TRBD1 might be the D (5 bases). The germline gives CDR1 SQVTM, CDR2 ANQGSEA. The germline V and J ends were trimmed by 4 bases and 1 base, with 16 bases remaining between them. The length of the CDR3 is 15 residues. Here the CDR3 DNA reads TGCAGCGTTGGGGTTAGGGCTGGGGGGAACACTGAAGCTTTCTTT. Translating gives CSVGVRAGGNTEAFF.

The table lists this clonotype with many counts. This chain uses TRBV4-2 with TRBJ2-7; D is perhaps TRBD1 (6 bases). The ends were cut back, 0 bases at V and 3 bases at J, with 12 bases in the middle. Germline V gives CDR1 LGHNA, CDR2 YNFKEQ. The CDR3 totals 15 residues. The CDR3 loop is CASSQEWGQLYEQYF. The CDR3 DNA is TGTGCCAGCAGCCAAGAGTGGGGACAACTCTACGAGCAGTACTTC.

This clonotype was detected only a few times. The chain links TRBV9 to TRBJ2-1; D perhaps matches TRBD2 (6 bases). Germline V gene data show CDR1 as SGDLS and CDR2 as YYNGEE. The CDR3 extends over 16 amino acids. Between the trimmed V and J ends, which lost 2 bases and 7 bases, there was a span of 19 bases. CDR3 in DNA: TGTGCCAGCAGCGTCCATGCGGGAACGCGTCGGAATGAGCAGTTCTTC. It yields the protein CASSVHAGTRRNEQFF.

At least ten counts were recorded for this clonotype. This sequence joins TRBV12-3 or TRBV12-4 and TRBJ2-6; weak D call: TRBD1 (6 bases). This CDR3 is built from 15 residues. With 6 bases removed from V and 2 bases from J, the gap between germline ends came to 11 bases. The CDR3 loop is CASRPRGTGANVLTF. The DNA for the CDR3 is TGTGCCAGCAGGCCAAGGGGGACTGGGGCCAACGTCCTGACTTTC.

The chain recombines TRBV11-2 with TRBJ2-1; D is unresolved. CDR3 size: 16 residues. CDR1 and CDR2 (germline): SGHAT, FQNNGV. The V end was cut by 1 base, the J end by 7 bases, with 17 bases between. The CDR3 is CASSLGDLGLWNEQFF. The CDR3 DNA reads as TGTGCCAGCAGCTTAGGGGATTTGGGGTTATGGAATGAGCAGTTCTTC.

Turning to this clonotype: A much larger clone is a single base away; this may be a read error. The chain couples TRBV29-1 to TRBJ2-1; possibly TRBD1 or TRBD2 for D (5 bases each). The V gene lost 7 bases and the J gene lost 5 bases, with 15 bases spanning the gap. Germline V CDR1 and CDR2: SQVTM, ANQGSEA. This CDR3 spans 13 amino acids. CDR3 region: CSARWDPDNEQFF. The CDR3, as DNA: TGCAGCGCCCGGTGGGACCCAGACAATGAGCAGTTCTTC.

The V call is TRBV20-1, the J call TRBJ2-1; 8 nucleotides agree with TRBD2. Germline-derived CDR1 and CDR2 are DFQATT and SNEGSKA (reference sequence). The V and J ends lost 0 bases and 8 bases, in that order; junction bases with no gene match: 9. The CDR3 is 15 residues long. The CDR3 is CSARDPVASGYEQFF. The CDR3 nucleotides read TGCAGTGCTAGAGATCCGGTCGCTAGCGGGTATGAGCAGTTCTTC.

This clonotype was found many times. The CDR3 DNA reads as TGTGCCAGCAGCTCCGGGACAGGGCGCACCGGGGAGCTGTTTTTT. Protein product: CASSSGTGRTGELFF. The V call is TRBV11-2, the J call TRBJ2-2, with 9 positions matching TRBD1. Germline values: CDR1 SGHAT, CDR2 FQNNGV. After removal of 4 bases from V and 4 bases from J, the junction contained 4 bases not matched to a gene. The CDR3 contains 15 residues.

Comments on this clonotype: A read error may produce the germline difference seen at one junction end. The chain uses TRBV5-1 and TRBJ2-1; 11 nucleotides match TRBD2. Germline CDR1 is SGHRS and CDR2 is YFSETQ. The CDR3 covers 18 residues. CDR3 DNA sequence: TGCGCCAACAGCTTACGCCAGCCGGGACTAGCGGACTACAATGAGCAGTTCTTC. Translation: CANSLRQPGLADYNEQFF.